These T cell receptor beta chains were read from a single sample in a study of T-cell reconstitution after alpha-beta-depleted transplantation in children. Each CDR3 protein is one row after TCRdb ran MiXCR on the PCR reads. The repertoire includes about 32,000 distinct CDR3 sequences, approximately 6.9% of them detected once, and around 25% sits in the top ten. The source was peripheral blood, collected 60 days after TCRalphabeta/CD19-depleted stem cell transplant. Receptors originate from a child under two years old who had a stem cell transplant for acute myeloid leukemia, so the T cells may come from the graft donor. The CDR3 runs from the conserved cysteine through the conserved F or W.

v_gene | CDR3aa
TRBV7-2 | CASSPPSGLAGREQYF
TRBV6-5 | CASSSTSVGQGGYGYTF
TRBV28 | CASSLTQTGGNTIYF
TRBV20-1 | CFSGLQKGLRGTQYF
TRBV15 | CATSRETSGGAETQYF
TRBV20-1 | CSARGPVAYEQYF
TRBV6-1 | CASSVYRGISYEQYF
TRBV24-1 | CATSDGPAPGELFF
TRBV9 | CASSVVRADTQYF
TRBV7-2 | CASSSWTVNYGYTF
TRBV9 | CASSDPQGANTEAFF
TRBV28 | CASIPRGPRNEQFF
TRBV12-3/TRBV12-4 | CAIISPQGNNEQFF
TRBV28 | CASSLIQGGEKLFF
TRBV5-1 | CASSSKGLKWEQYF
TRBV29-1 | CSVFGQGYEQYF
TRBV10-1 | CASSTTGAPTYNEQFF
TRBV7-9 | CASSEDRRVETQYF
TRBV5-6 | CASSLDAGGPRETQYF
TRBV4-3 | CASSQIDRLNTEAFF
TRBV3-1 | CASSQDRRGTAALVYGYTF
TRBV9 | CASSVGGTANTGELFF